This T cell receptor (beta chain) was documented in a study of T cell responses to AZD1222 COVID-19 vaccine. This clone was observed once. Pooling was applied to second doses at about 4 or about 12 weeks. Produced via immunoSEQ multiplex PCR; TCRdb's table is partial and in-frame only. Of about 180,000 clones listed, 80% to 90% are singletons. This CDR3 is built from 15 residues. CDR1 and CDR2 (germline): LNHDA, SQIVND (reference sequence). Trimming left V 7 bases short and J 2 bases short, with 14 bases between. The TCR originated in an adult who received the AZD1222 COVID-19 vaccine. The rearrangement links TRBV19 to TRBJ2-2, with D unclear. Material: peripheral blood, obtained 28 days after the second AZD1222 dose. DNA of the CDR3: TGTGCCAGTAAAGTCTCAGGAGTAAACACCGGGGAGCTGTTTTTT. Its protein is CASKVSGVNTGELFF.